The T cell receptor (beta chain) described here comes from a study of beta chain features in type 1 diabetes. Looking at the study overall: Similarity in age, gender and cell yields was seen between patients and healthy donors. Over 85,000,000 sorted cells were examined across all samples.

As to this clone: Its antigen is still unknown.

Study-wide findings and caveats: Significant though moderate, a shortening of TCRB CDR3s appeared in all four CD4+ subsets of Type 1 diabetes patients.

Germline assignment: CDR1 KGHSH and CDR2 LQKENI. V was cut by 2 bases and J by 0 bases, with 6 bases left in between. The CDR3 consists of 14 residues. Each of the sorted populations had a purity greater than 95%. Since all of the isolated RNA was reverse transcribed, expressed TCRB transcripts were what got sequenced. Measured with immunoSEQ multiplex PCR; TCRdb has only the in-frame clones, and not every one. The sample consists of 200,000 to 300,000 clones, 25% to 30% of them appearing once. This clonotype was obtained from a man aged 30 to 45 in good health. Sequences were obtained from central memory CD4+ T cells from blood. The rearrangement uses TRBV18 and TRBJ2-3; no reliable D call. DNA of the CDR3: TGTGCCAGCTCACCAGGGTCTAGCACAGATACGCAGTATTTT. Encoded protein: CASSPGSSTDTQYF.